The following is a T cell receptor (beta chain) sequence with its context. These data belong to a study of T-cell reconstitution after alpha-beta-depleted transplantation in children. V was clipped by 6 bases and J by 1 base, with 10 bases between them. The length of the CDR3 is 13 residues. Germline V gene lookup returns CDR1 MNHEY and CDR2 SMNVEV (reference sequence). The TCRbeta library incorporated unique molecular identifiers. TCRdb reprocessed the PCR reads via MiXCR and lists one record per CDR3 protein. The sample holds fewer than 750,000 distinct CDR3 sequences, roughly 27% seen once. The TCR sequence derives from a boy less than two years old with Wiskott-Aldrich syndrome, due to receive a stem cell transplant. V usage is TRBV27 and J usage is TRBJ2-7, with D hard to call. The source was PBMCs, collected before TCRalphabeta/CD19-depleted stem cell transplant. DNA of the CDR3: TGTGCCAGCAGGTGGACGGTATCCTACGAGCAGTACTTC. Translation: CASRWTVSYEQYF.